The source of this TCR beta chain is a study of siplizumab effects on memory and regulatory T cells. CDR3 length: 17 residues. V lost 0 bases and J lost 0, with 14 bases in between. Germline loops: CDR1 LNHNV, CDR2 YYDKDF (reference sequence). Sequencing used immunoSEQ multiplex PCR; TCRdb keeps in-frame clones, though not all of them. The sample gives around 86,000 clones, about 94% of which show up once; roughly 0.3% is in the top ten. This sequence was found in a human donor in good health. The chain uses TRBV15 and TRBJ2-5, with a possible D match to TRBD2 (5 bases). The specimen sequenced was non-Treg CD4+ T cells sorted from blood. CDR3 nucleotide sequence: TGTGCCACCAGCAGAGATCGCGGGTTCCGACACCAAGAGACCCAGTACTTC. As protein: CATSRDRGFRHQETQYF.